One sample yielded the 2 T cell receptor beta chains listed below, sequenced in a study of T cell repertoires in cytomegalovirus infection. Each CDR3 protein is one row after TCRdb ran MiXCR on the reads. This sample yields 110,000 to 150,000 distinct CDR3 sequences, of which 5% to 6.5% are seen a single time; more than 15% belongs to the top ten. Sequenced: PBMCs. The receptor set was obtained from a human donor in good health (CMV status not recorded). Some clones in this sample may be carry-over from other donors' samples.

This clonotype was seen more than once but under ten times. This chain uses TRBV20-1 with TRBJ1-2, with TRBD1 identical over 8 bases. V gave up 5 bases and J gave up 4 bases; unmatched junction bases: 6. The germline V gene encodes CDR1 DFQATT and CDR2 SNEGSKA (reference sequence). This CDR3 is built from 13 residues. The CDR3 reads CSASGQASYGYTF. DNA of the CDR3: TGCAGTGCTTCGGGACAGGCGAGCTATGGCTACACCTTC.

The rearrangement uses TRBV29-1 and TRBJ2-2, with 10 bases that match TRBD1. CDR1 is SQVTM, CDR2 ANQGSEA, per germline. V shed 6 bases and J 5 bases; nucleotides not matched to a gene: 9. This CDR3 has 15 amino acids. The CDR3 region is CSVTADRGITGELFF. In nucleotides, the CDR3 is TGCAGCGTAACTGCGGACAGGGGGATTACCGGGGAGCTGTTTTTT.